This T cell receptor beta chain was obtained from a study of shared clonotypes between healthy human individuals. Data came from immunoSEQ multiplex PCR; TCRdb stores just in-frame clones and leaves some out. The sample includes fewer than 850,000 clones, about 90% of them seen just once. This CDR3 is built from 16 residues. Germline values: CDR1 SEHNR, CDR2 FQNEAQ (reference sequence). Trimming stripped 1 base from V and 5 bases from J, with 15 bases between. The sequencing sample was made of memory CD8+ T cells from PBMCs. Regarding subset: CD45RO+ cells pooled with CCR7-negative TemRA cells. The source of this sequence is a man between 18 and 35 years old in good health. Some clones in this sample may be carry-over from other donors' samples. The V call is TRBV7-9, the J call TRBJ2-1; D call uncertain. CDR3 coding DNA: TGTGCCAGCAGCTTAGTCCTGGGGATACCTAACAATGAGCAGTTCTTC. Amino acid sequence: CASSLVLGIPNNEQFF.